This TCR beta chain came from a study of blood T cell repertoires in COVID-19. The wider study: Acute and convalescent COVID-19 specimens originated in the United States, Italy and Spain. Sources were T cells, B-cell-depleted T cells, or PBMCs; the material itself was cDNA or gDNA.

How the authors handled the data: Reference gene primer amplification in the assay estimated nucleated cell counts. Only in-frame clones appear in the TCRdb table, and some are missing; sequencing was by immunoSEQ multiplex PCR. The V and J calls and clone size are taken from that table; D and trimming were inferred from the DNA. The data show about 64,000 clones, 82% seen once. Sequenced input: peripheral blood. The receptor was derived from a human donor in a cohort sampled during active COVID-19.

This CDR3 reads CASSPQLVVGELFF. The CDR3, as DNA: TGCGCCAGCAGTCCACAACTAGTGGTCGGGGAGCTGTTTTTT. V is TRBV10-1 and J is TRBJ2-2; maybe TRBD2 (5 bases). Trimming took 5 bases from V and 7 from J, leaving 14 bases between them. CDR1 WNHNN and CDR2 SYGVQD come from the germline V gene (reference sequence). The CDR3 is 14 amino acids.